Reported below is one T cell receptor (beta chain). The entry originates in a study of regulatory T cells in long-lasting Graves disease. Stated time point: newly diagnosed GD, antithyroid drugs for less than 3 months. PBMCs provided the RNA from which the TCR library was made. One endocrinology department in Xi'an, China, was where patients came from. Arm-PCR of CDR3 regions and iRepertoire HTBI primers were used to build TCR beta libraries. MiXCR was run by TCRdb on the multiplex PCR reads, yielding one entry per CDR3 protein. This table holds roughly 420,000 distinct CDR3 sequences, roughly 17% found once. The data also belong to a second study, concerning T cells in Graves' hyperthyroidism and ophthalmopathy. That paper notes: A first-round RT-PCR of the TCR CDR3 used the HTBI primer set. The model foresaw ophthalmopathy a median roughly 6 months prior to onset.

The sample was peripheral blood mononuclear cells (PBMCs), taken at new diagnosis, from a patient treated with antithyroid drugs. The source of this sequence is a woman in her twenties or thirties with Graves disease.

DNA for the CDR3: TGTGCCAGCAGCCAAGAGTCCAGGGGGGGCTATGGCTACACCTTC. This sequence encodes CASSQESRGGYGYTF. The V gene is TRBV4-2, the J gene TRBJ1-2; 7 positions agree with TRBD1. This CDR3 is 15 amino acids long. J lost 4 bases, V lost 0 bases, and 5 bases had no gene match. Germline CDR1 and CDR2: LGHNA and YNFKEQ.